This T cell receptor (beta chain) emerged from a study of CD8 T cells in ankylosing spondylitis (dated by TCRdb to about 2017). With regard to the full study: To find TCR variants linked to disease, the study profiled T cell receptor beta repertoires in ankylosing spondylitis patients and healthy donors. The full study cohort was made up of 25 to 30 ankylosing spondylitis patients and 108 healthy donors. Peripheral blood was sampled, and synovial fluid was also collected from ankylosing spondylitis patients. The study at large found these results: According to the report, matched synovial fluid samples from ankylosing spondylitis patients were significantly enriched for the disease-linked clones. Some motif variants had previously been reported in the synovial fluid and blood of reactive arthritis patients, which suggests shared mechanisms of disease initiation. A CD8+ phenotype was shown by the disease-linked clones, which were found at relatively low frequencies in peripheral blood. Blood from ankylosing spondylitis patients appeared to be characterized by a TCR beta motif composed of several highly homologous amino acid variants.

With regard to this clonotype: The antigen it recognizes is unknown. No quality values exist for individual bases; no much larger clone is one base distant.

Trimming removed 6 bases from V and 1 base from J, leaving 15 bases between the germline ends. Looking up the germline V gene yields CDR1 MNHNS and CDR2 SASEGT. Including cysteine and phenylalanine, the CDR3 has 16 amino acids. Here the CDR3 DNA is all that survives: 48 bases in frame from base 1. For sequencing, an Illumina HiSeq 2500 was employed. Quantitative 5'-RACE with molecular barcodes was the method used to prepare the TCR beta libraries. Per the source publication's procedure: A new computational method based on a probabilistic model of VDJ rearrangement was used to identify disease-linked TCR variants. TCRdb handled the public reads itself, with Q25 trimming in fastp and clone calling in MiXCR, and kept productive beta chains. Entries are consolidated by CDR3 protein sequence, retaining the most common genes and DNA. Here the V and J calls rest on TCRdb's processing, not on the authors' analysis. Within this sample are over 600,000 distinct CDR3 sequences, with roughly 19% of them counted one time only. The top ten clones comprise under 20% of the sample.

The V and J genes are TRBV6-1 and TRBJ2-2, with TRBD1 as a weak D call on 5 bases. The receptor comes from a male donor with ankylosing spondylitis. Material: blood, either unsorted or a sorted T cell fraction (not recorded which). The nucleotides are TGTGCCAGCAGGGGTGGGGCCACCGTGAACACCGGGGAGCTGTTTTTT. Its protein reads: CASRGGATVNTGELFF.